This is a list of T cell receptor beta chains from one sample in a study of technical replicates of blood from a few donors. Data came from immunoSEQ multiplex PCR; TCRdb stores just in-frame clones and leaves some out. The table has 65,000 to 90,000 clones, 85% to 95% seen once. Sequencing was performed on T cells isolated from PBMCs. The receptors here all came from a human donor in good health. Both conserved end residues are part of each CDR3. D genes are given only for firm matches. Clone size appears in some rows only: once, few, many, or a class for an expanded clone.

V: TRBV10-1
J: TRBJ2-3
size: -
D: TRBD2
DNA: TGCGCCAGCAGTGACCCAGCGGGCGGGGGAGATACGCAGTATTTT
CDR3: CASSDPAGGGDTQYF

V: TRBV5-1
J: TRBJ2-7
size: -
D: -
DNA: TGCGCCAGCAGCCCCGGCGGGGTGGACTCCAGCTACGAGCAGTACTTC
CDR3: CASSPGGVDSSYEQYF

V: TRBV7-9
J: TRBJ1-2
size: once
D: -
DNA: TGTGCCAGCACACAGGGTGACTATGGCTACACCTTC
CDR3: CASTQGDYGYTF

V: TRBV7-9
J: TRBJ2-2
size: few
D: TRBD1
DNA: TGTGCCAGCCGACTGATGCGGCAGGGGGCCGGGGGGGAGCTGTTTTTT
CDR3: CASRLMRQGAGGELFF

V: TRBV28
J: TRBJ2-2
size: -
D: -
DNA: TGTGCCAGCAGTCCCACAGGAGCGAACACCGGGGAGCTGTTTTTT
CDR3: CASSPTGANTGELFF

V: TRBV4-1
J: TRBJ2-7
size: -
D: TRBD2
DNA: TGCGCCAGCAGCCAAGTGGCTAGCGGCCACGAGCAGTACTTC
CDR3: CASSQVASGHEQYF

V: TRBV5-8
J: TRBJ1-2
size: few
D: TRBD1
DNA: TGTGCCAGCAGCTTGCCGGGACAGGGGGCTTACTATGGCTACACCTTC
CDR3: CASSLPGQGAYYGYTF

V: TRBV11-3
J: TRBJ1-3
size: -
D: TRBD1
DNA: TGTGCCAGCAGCCTAATAGGGGGCCCCTCTGGAAACACCATATATTTT
CDR3: CASSLIGGPSGNTIYF

V: TRBV10-3
J: TRBJ2-7
size: -
D: TRBD1
DNA: TGTGCCATCAGACCACTTGACAGGGGCTACGAGCAGTACTTC
CDR3: CAIRPLDRGYEQYF

V: TRBV29-1
J: TRBJ2-2
size: once
D: TRBD2
DNA: TGCAGCCCGAATAGCTCTCGACCAGGACTAGACGTTTCCACCGGGGAGCTGTTTTTT
CDR3: CSPNSSRPGLDVSTGELFF

V: TRBV2
J: TRBJ1-2
size: -
D: -
DNA: TGTGCCAGCAGTGAAGAGGAGTGGGGGGTCTCATATGGCTACACCTTC
CDR3: CASSEEEWGVSYGYTF

V: TRBV28
J: TRBJ2-5
size: once
D: TRBD2
DNA: TGTGCCAGCAGTTTCAGGACTAGCGGGACGAAAGAGACCCAGTACTTC
CDR3: CASSFRTSGTKETQYF

V: TRBV15
J: TRBJ2-1
size: -
D: TRBD2
DNA: TGTGCCACCAGCAGATCCGGGACTAGCGGAATCAATGAGCAGTTCTTC
CDR3: CATSRSGTSGINEQFF

V: TRBV7-9
J: TRBJ2-7
size: -
D: TRBD2
DNA: TGTGCCAGCAGGGCTAGCGGGGGCAGCTCCTACGAGCAGTACTTC
CDR3: CASRASGGSSYEQYF

V: TRBV5-1
J: TRBJ2-7
size: -
D: TRBD1
DNA: TGCGCCAGCAGCTGGCGGACAGGGTCCTACGAGCAGTACTTC
CDR3: CASSWRTGSYEQYF

V: TRBV30
J: TRBJ1-5
size: -
D: -
DNA: TGTGCCTGGAGTGGGGGGGTTCCACATCAGCCCCAGCATTTT
CDR3: CAWSGGVPHQPQHF

V: TRBV7-3
J: TRBJ2-7
size: -
D: TRBD2
DNA: TGTGCCAGCAGCCCCCGCGGGGGTAAGTCTCCCTACGAGCAGTACTTC
CDR3: CASSPRGGKSPYEQYF

V: TRBV10-2
J: TRBJ1-5
size: -
D: -
DNA: TGCGCCAGCACCAAGGGAGGGTATAGCAATCAGCCCCAGCATTTT
CDR3: CASTKGGYSNQPQHF

V: TRBV2
J: TRBJ1-6
size: -
D: -
DNA: TGTGCCAGCAGTTCTCAGGTTCTGAATTCACCCCTCCACTTT
CDR3: CASSSQVLNSPLHF

V: TRBV28
J: TRBJ1-4
size: -
D: -
DNA: TGTGCCAGCAGTCACCTCAAAGGACCCTCAGGGAAAGAAAAACTGTTTTTT
CDR3: CASSHLKGPSGKEKLFF

V: TRBV4-1
J: TRBJ2-5
size: once
D: -
DNA: TGCGCCAGCAGCCAGAAAGCCCGGGAGACCCAGTACTTC
CDR3: CASSQKARETQYF

V: TRBV5-1
J: TRBJ2-7
size: once
D: TRBD1
DNA: TGCGCCAGCAGCTCGACTCGGACAGGGGTTGGCGAGCAGTACTTC
CDR3: CASSSTRTGVGEQYF

V: TRBV28
J: TRBJ2-1
size: once
D: -
DNA: TGTGCCAGCAGTTTGCGCCATCTCCAGGGGAGCTCCTACAATGAGCAGTTCTTC
CDR3: CASSLRHLQGSSYNEQFF

V: TRBV2
J: TRBJ1-2
size: -
D: TRBD1
DNA: TGTGCCAGCAGGAGCCTCAGGGGGCGATTCAACTATGGCTACACCTTC
CDR3: CASRSLRGRFNYGYTF

V: TRBV6-1
J: TRBJ2-5
size: -
D: TRBD2
DNA: TGTGCCAGCAGTGACTCGGGAGGGCAAGAGACCCAGTACTTC
CDR3: CASSDSGGQETQYF

V: TRBV7-7
J: TRBJ1-2
size: -
D: -
DNA: TGTGCTAGCAGCTCGAGATGTGGGGAGGGGTCTCGAAGTAACTATGGCTACACCTTC
CDR3: CASSSRCGEGSRSNYGYTF

V: TRBV2
J: TRBJ1-4
size: once
D: TRBD1
DNA: TGTGCCAGCAGCGCGACAGGGGGCACTAATGAAAAACTGTTTTTT
CDR3: CASSATGGTNEKLFF

V: TRBV29-1
J: TRBJ2-7
size: -
D: -
DNA: TGCAGTTATTGGACAGCCTCCTACGAGCAGTACTTC
CDR3: CSYWTASYEQYF

V: TRBV11-2
J: TRBJ1-1
size: -
D: -
DNA: TGTGCCAGCGAGATGAACACTGAAGCTTTCTTT
CDR3: CASEMNTEAFF

V: TRBV6-1
J: TRBJ1-1
size: -
D: TRBD1
DNA: TGTGCCAGCAGTGAGAGGCCGGGACAGGGGGATCCTGAAGCTTTCTTT
CDR3: CASSERPGQGDPEAFF

V: TRBV19
J: TRBJ2-7
size: -
D: TRBD2
DNA: TGTGCCAGTAGTATGCGACGGGGGAGACTAGCGGGAGTCCAGCCCTACGAGCAGTACTTC
CDR3: CASSMRRGRLAGVQPYEQYF

V: TRBV11-3
J: TRBJ2-7
size: -
D: -
DNA: TGTGCCAGCAGCTTAGTTGTAGGGGACGAGCAGTACTTC
CDR3: CASSLVVGDEQYF

V: TRBV10-3
J: TRBJ1-5
size: once
D: -
DNA: TGTGCCATCAGTTTCCAGGGATTGAATCAGCCCCAGCATTTT
CDR3: CAISFQGLNQPQHF

V: TRBV4-1
J: TRBJ2-2
size: -
D: TRBD2
DNA: TGCGCCAGCACCCCGGGACTAGCCGGTCCGGGGGAGCTGTTTTTT
CDR3: CASTPGLAGPGELFF

V: TRBV11-2
J: TRBJ2-3
size: -
D: TRBD1
DNA: TGTGCCAGCAGGGGACAGGGAGCAGATACGCAGTATTTT
CDR3: CASRGQGADTQYF

V: TRBV29-1
J: TRBJ2-3
size: -
D: TRBD2
DNA: TGCAGCGTTGAAGGGACTAGCGGGAGCACAGATACGCAGTATTTT
CDR3: CSVEGTSGSTDTQYF

V: TRBV27
J: TRBJ1-2
size: -
D: -
DNA: TGTGCCAGCAGTTCCTACAGTTCCCCTAACTATGGCTACACCTTC
CDR3: CASSSYSSPNYGYTF

V: TRBV5-1
J: TRBJ1-1
size: -
D: -
DNA: TGCGCCAGCAGCTTGGCCGGTGGACAGACGACTGAAGCTTTCTTT
CDR3: CASSLAGGQTTEAFF

V: TRBV6-1
J: TRBJ1-1
size: -
D: TRBD1
DNA: TGTGCCAGCAGTCGACAGGGTAACTCAGAAGCTTTCTTT
CDR3: CASSRQGNSEAFF